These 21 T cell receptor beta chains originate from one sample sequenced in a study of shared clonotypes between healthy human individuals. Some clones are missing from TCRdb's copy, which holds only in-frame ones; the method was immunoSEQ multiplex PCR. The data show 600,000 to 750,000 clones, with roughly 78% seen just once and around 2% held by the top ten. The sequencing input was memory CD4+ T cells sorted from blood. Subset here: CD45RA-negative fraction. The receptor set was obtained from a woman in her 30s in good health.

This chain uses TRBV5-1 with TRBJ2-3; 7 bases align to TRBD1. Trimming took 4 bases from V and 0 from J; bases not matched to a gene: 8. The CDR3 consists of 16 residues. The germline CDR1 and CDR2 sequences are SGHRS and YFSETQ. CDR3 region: CASSTSTGPSTDTQYF. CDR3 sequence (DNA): TGCGCCAGCAGCACGTCGACAGGGCCTAGCACAGATACGCAGTATTTT.

The CDR3 nucleotides read TGTGCCAGCAGCGTCGGATCATTAGTTGGTGGGGCCCAGTACTTC. This sequence encodes CASSVGSLVGGAQYF. J is TRBJ2-5 and V is TRBV7-2; D gene unclear. Germline assignment: CDR1 SGHTA and CDR2 FQGNSA. V lost 5 bases, J lost 9 bases, and 22 bases lay in between. The CDR3 consists of 15 residues. The complete variable domain, with remaining parts taken from reference TRBV7-2 and TRBJ2-5, reads GAGVSQSPSNKVTEKGKDVELRCDPISGHTALYWYRQSLGQGLEFLIYFQGNSAPDKSGLPSDRFSAERTGGSVSTLTIQRTQQEDSAVYLCASSVGSLVGGAQYFGPGTRLLVL.

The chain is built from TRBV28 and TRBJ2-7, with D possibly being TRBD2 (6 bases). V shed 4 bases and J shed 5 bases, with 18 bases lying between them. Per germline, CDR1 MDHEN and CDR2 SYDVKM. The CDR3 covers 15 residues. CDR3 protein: CASSYSGASSNEQYF. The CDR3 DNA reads TGTGCCAGCAGTTACTCGGGAGCGAGCTCTAACGAGCAGTACTTC.

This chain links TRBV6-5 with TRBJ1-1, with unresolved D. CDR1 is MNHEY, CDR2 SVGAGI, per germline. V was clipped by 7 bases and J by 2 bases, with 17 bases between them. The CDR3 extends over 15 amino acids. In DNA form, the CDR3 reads TGTGCCAGCATCTCCCAGGCGGCACTAAACACTGAAGCTTTCTTT. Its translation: CASISQAALNTEAFF.

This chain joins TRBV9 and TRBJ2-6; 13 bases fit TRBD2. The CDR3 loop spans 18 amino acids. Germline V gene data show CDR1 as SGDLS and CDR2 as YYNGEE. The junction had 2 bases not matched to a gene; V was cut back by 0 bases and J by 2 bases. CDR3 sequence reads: CASSVGGLAGTGANVLTF. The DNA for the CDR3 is TGTGCCAGCAGCGTAGGGGGACTAGCGGGAACTGGGGCCAACGTCCTGACTTTC.

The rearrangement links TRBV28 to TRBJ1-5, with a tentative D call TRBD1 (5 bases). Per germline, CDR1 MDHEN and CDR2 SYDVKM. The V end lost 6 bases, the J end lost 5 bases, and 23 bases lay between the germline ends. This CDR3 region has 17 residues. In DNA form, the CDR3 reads TGTGCCAGCAGCCGCAAGCGGGACCTTTGGTATCATCAGCCCCAGCATTTT. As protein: CASSRKRDLWYHQPQHF.

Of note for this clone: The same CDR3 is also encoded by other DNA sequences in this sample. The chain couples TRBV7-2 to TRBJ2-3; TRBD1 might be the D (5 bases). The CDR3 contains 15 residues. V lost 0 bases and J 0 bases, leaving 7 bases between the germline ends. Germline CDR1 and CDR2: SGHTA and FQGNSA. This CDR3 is CASSLAWGSTDTQYF. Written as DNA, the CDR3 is TGTGCCAGCAGCTTAGCTTGGGGCAGCACAGATACGCAGTATTTT.

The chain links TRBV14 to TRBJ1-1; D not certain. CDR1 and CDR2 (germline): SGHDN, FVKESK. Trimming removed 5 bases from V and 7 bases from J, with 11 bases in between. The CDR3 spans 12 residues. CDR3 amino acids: CASSKSGIEAFF. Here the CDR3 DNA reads TGTGCCAGCAGCAAAAGCGGAATTGAAGCTTTCTTT.

The CDR3 is CASSPPTWQGQETQYF. CDR3 DNA sequence: TGTGCCAGCAGCCCCCCCACCTGGCAGGGCCAAGAGACCCAGTACTTC. The chain is built from TRBV14 and TRBJ2-5; D is possibly TRBD1 (5 bases). V lost 4 bases, J lost 1 base, and 16 bases lay in between. CDR1 and CDR2 (germline): SGHDN, FVKESK. The CDR3 loop spans 16 amino acids.

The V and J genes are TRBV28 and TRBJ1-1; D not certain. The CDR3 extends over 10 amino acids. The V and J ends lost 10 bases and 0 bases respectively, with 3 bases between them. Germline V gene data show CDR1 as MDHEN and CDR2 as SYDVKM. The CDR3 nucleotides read TGTGCCACTTTGAACACTGAAGCTTTCTTT. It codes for CATLNTEAFF.

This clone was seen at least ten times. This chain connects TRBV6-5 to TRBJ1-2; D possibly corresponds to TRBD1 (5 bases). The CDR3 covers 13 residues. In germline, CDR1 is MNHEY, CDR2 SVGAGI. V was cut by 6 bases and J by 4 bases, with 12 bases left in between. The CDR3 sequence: CASSRDQPYGYTF. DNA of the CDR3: TGTGCCAGCAGCCGGGACCAACCCTATGGCTACACCTTC.

CDR3 residues: CASSPSSGVTDTQYF. DNA for the CDR3: TGTGCCAGCTCACCATCCTCGGGGGTCACAGATACGCAGTATTTT. This rearrangement joins TRBV18 to TRBJ2-3, with D perhaps matching TRBD2 (6 bases). V dropped 2 bases and J dropped 2 bases, with 11 bases sitting between them. Germline V lookup: CDR1 KGHSH, CDR2 LQKENI. The CDR3 loop spans 15 amino acids.

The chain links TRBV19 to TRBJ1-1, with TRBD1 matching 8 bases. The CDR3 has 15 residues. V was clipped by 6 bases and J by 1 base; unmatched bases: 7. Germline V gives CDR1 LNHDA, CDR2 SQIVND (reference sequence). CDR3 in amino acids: CASRETGTGNTEAFF. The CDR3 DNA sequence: TGTGCCAGTAGAGAGACCGGGACAGGGAACACTGAAGCTTTCTTT.

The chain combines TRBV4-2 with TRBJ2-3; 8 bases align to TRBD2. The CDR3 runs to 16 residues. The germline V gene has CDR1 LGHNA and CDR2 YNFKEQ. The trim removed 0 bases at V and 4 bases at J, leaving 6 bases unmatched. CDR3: CASSQDQASGSDTQYF. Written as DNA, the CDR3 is TGTGCCAGCAGCCAAGATCAGGCTAGCGGGTCAGATACGCAGTATTTT.

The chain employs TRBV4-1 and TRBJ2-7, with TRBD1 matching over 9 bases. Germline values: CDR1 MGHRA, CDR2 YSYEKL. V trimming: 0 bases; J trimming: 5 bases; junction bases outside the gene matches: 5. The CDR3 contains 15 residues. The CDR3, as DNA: TGCGCCAGCAGCCAAGAAAGGGACAGGGACGACGAGCAGTACTTC. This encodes CASSQERDRDDEQYF.

This CDR3 reads CASSPLGPRTATGELFF. Here the CDR3 DNA reads TGTGCCAGCTCACCACTCGGTCCGAGGACAGCTACCGGGGAGCTGTTTTTT. The chain uses TRBV18 and TRBJ2-2, with D possibly TRBD1 on 6 matching bases. The CDR3 loop spans 17 amino acids. V gave up 1 base and J gave up 5 bases, with 17 bases separating them. Germline CDR1 is KGHSH and CDR2 is LQKENI. Combining the CDR3 with reference TRBV18 and TRBJ2-2 gives the whole variable domain NAGVMQNPRHLVRRRGQEARLRCSPMKGHSHVYWYRQLPEEGLKFMVYLQKENIIDESGMPKERFSAEFPKEGPSILRIQQVVRGDSAAYFCASSPLGPRTATGELFFGEGSRLTVL.

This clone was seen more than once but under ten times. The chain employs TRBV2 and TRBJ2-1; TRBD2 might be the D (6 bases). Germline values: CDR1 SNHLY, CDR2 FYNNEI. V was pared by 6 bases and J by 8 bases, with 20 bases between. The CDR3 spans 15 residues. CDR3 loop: CASRDSLAAGDEQFF. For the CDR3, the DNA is TGTGCCAGCAGGGACTCATTGGCAGCGGGCGATGAGCAGTTCTTC.

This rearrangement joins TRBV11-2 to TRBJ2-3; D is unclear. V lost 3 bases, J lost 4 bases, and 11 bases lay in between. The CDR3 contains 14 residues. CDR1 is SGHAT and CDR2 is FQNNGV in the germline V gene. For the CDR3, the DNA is TGTGCCAGCAGCTTTCGGCTAGTCTCAGATACGCAGTATTTT. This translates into CASSFRLVSDTQYF. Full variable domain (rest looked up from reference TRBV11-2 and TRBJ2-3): EAGVAQSPRYKIIEKRQSVAFWCNPISGHATLYWYQQILGQGPKLLIQFQNNGVVDDSQLPKDRFSAERLKGVDSTLKIQPAKLEDSAVYLCASSFRLVSDTQYFGPGTRLTVL.

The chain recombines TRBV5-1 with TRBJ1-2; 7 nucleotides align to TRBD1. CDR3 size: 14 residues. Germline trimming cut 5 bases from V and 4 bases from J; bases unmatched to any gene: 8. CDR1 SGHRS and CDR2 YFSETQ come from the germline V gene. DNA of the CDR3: TGCGCCAGCAGATCGACAGGGAGTTTCTATGGCTACACCTTC. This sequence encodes CASRSTGSFYGYTF.

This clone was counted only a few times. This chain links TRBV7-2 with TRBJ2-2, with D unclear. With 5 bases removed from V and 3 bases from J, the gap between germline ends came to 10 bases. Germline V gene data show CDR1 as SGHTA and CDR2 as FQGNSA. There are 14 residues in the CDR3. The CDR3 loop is CASSNAQYTGELFF. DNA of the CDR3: TGTGCCAGCAGCAACGCACAGTACACCGGGGAGCTGTTTTTT.

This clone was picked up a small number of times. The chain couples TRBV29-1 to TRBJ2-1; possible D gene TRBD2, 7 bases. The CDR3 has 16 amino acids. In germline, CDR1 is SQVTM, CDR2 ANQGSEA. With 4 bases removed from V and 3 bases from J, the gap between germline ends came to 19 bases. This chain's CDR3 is CSVGGASGGNYNEQFF. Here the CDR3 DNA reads TGCAGCGTTGGGGGGGCTAGCGGAGGGAACTACAATGAGCAGTTCTTC.